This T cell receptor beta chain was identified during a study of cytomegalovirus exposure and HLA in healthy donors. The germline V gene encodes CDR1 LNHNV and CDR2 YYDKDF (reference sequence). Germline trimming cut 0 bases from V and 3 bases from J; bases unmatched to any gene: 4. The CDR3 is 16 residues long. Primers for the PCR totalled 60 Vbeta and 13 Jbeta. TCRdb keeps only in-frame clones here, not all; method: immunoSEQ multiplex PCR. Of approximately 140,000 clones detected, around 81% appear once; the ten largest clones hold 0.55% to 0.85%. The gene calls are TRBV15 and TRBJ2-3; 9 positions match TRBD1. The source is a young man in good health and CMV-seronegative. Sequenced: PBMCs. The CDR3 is CATSRDRDRATDTQYF. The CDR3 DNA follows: TGTGCCACCAGCAGAGATCGGGACAGGGCAACAGATACGCAGTATTTT.